These 15 T cell receptor beta chains were all obtained from the same sample, sequenced in a study of blood T cell repertoires in COVID-19 (dated by TCRdb to 2019 to 2021). Libraries were prepared through the immunoSEQ multiplex PCR assay. TCRdb mirrors the immuneACCESS table, restricted to in-frame sequences. Some clones are absent from its copies; in checked studies, under half trace to an unresolved V gene, and the reason for the others is unknown. This sample gives over 250,000 clones in total; around 89% of them show up just once. The biggest ten clones account for over 2% of the sample. Sequencing was done on a sample of PBMCs or T cells enriched from blood (not recorded which). All receptors derive from a woman aged 55-75 years in a cohort exposed to, infected with or recovered from COVID-19 (not recorded which).

The chain employs TRBV7-2 and TRBJ2-1; 8 bases agree with TRBD1. CDR1 and CDR2 from the germline V gene are SGHTA and FQGNSA. There are 13 residues in the CDR3. V lost 5 bases, J lost 6 bases, and 3 bases stayed unmatched. CDR3 bases: TGTGCCAGCAGCACGGACAGGGCCAATGAGCAGTTCTTC. This encodes CASSTDRANEQFF.

This clone was found once. The V and J genes are TRBV18 and TRBJ1-5; D perhaps matches TRBD1 (5 bases). Per germline, CDR1 KGHSH and CDR2 LQKENI. This CDR3 is built from 14 residues. Trimming shortened V by 3 bases and J by 7 bases, and 13 bases separated the two germline ends. The chain's CDR3 is CASSPGPGEQPQHF. The CDR3 DNA reads TGTGCCAGCTCACCGGGGCCGGGGGAGCAGCCCCAGCATTTT.

This clone came up once. V usage is TRBV27 and J usage is TRBJ1-2; 7 bases align to TRBD1. V dropped 5 bases and J dropped 6; count of bases not matched to a gene: 9. This CDR3 is 14 amino acids long. Germline CDR1 and CDR2: MNHEY and SMNVEV (reference sequence). The CDR3 here is CASSRGTAPNGYTF. CDR3 bases: TGTGCCAGCAGTCGCGGGACAGCTCCGAATGGCTACACCTTC.

The V call is TRBV4-3, the J call TRBJ1-1, with unresolved D. The CDR3 contains 13 residues. V was clipped by 0 bases and J by 3 bases, with 5 bases between them. Per the germline V gene, CDR1 is LGHNA and CDR2 is YSLEER. The CDR3 nucleotides are TGCGCCAGCAGCCAAGAGGCTGACACTGAAGCTTTCTTT. This codes for CASSQEADTEAFF.

The chain recombines TRBV7-2 with TRBJ2-2; possible D gene TRBD2, 6 bases. The CDR3 totals 16 residues. Germline V gene lookup returns CDR1 SGHTA and CDR2 FQGNSA. Trimming took off 5 bases at V and 4 bases at J, with 17 bases between the two ends. This CDR3 is CASSPPGLSITGELFF. CDR3 nucleotides: TGTGCCAGCAGCCCGCCGGGACTCTCCATCACCGGGGAGCTGTTTTTT.

The rearrangement links TRBV18 to TRBJ1-6, with TRBD1 identical over 8 bases. After removal of 5 bases from V and 8 bases from J, the junction contained 5 bases not matched to a gene. Germline V gene data show CDR1 as KGHSH and CDR2 as LQKENI. CDR3 length equals 14 residues. Here the CDR3 reads CASSIQGVDSPLHF. The CDR3 DNA sequence: TGTGCCAGCTCAATACAGGGGGTAGATTCACCCCTCCACTTT.

The V call is TRBV11-2, the J call TRBJ2-3, with a tentative D call TRBD2 (5 bases). Germline assignment: CDR1 SGHAT and CDR2 FQNNGV. V lost 7 bases and J 4 bases, leaving 12 bases between the germline ends. This CDR3 is 13 amino acids long. The DNA of the CDR3 is TGTGCCAGCAAGATGGCGGGCGCAGATACGCAGTATTTT. This codes for CASKMAGADTQYF.

The chain is built from TRBV10-3 and TRBJ1-5; no clear D. Germline loops: CDR1 ENHRY, CDR2 SYGVKD. With 0 bases removed from V and 5 bases from J, the gap between germline ends came to 5 bases. The CDR3 is 13 amino acids. This CDR3 is CAISESEDQPQHF. The DNA for the CDR3 is TGTGCCATCAGTGAGTCGGAGGATCAGCCCCAGCATTTT.

The rearrangement joins TRBV7-9 to TRBJ2-3; 12 bases are a match to TRBD1. V lost 6 bases and J lost 4; bases outside the gene matches: 8. CDR1 and CDR2 (germline): SEHNR, FQNEAQ (reference sequence). This CDR3 has 16 residues. The CDR3 bases are TGTGCCAGCAGTCGACCCGGGACAGGGGGCTCAGATACGCAGTATTTT. Its protein is CASSRPGTGGSDTQYF.

The rearrangement links TRBV11-2 to TRBJ2-7; D unclear. The CDR3 sequence is 13 residues long. V was clipped by 3 bases and J by 2 bases, with 8 bases between them. The germline gives CDR1 SGHAT, CDR2 FQNNGV. The CDR3 DNA sequence: TGTGCCAGCAGCTTCCCCCCTCCCTACGAGCAGTACTTC. Its protein is CASSFPPPYEQYF.

The rearrangement joins TRBV5-1 to TRBJ1-2; TRBD1 matches 7 bases. This CDR3 is built from 14 residues. The J segment lost 3 bases and the V segment lost 0 bases, leaving 2 bases of the junction unmatched. CDR1 is SGHRS, CDR2 YFSETQ, per germline. The CDR3 loop reads CASSLEQGDYGYTF. The CDR3 DNA follows: TGCGCCAGCAGCTTGGAGCAGGGGGACTATGGCTACACCTTC. Full variable domain (rest looked up from reference TRBV5-1 and TRBJ1-2): KAGVTQTPRYLIKTRGQQVTLSCSPISGHRSVSWYQQTPGQGLQFLFEYFSETQRNKGNFPGRFSGRQFSNSRSEMNVSTLELGDSALYLCASSLEQGDYGYTFGSGTRLTVV.

The V call is TRBV6-2 or TRBV6-3, the J call TRBJ1-5, with 7 bases matching TRBD1. Trimming took 4 bases from V and 7 from J; bases not matched to a gene: 10. The CDR3 runs to 15 residues. Germline CDR1 MNHEY, CDR2 SVGEGT. In nucleotides, the CDR3 is TGTGCCAGCAGTTCGAGCAGGGGGGATCGGCAGCCCCAGCATTTT. Encoded protein: CASSSSRGDRQPQHF.

This clone was counted between two and nine times. CDR3 protein: CSASSGYEQYF. Here the CDR3 DNA reads TGCAGTGCTAGTAGCGGCTACGAGCAGTACTTC. The gene calls are TRBV20-1 and TRBJ2-7; possible D gene TRBD2, 6 bases. Trimming shortened V by 3 bases and J by 3 bases, and 6 bases separated the two germline ends. The CDR3 sequence is 11 residues long. Germline CDR1 reads DFQATT; CDR2 reads SNEGSKA (reference sequence).

The chain carries TRBV30 and TRBJ1-5; D possibly corresponds to TRBD1 (5 bases). The CDR3 runs 16 residues. The V and J ends lost 4 bases and 3 bases respectively, with 19 bases between them. The germline gives CDR1 GTSNPN, CDR2 SVGIG (reference sequence). The CDR3 here is CAWMAQGRSDNQPQHF. The DNA of the CDR3 is TGTGCCTGGATGGCGCAGGGTCGCTCAGACAATCAGCCCCAGCATTTT.

This sequence joins TRBV11-1 and TRBJ2-5; 10 bases line up with TRBD2. CDR1 and CDR2 (germline): SGHAT, FQDESV (reference sequence). V dropped 4 bases and J dropped 3; count of bases not matched to a gene: 5. This CDR3 spans 15 amino acids. This chain's CDR3 is CASSSTSGIKETQYF. As DNA, the CDR3 is TGTGCCAGCAGCTCCACTAGCGGGATTAAAGAGACCCAGTACTTC.